This TCR beta chain was recovered during a study of glioma-infiltrating T cells. As regards this clonotype: Its antigen is not identified. A much larger clonotype is one base distant, so this may be a read error.

V was cut by 8 bases and J by 0 bases, with 21 bases left in between. Per germline, CDR1 PRHDT and CDR2 FYEKMQ (reference sequence). The CDR3 spans 17 residues. The iRepertoire nested amplicon-rescue multiplex PCR amplified TCR alpha and beta CDR3s from RNA. For one-step reverse transcription and amplification, about 85-400 ng of tissue mRNA or PBMC total RNA was used. MiXCR, run by TCRdb on the multiplex PCR reads, gives a single entry per CDR3 protein. This table holds about 4,900 distinct CDR3 sequences, around 29% found once. General study points: Gliomas, especially low-grade, showed above-expected tissue-blood divergence; non-neoplastic patients showed below. Only very few CDR3 sequences appeared in both tissue and blood.

The sequence was obtained from a human donor with low-grade glioma or glioblastoma, undergoing nonglioma brain surgery, or in good health (not recorded which). The chain employs TRBV13 and TRBJ2-3; D is possibly TRBD2 (6 bases). Material for sequencing was glioma tissue, nonneoplastic brain tissue, or PBMCs (not recorded which). The DNA for the CDR3 is TGTGCCAGCGGAGGGAGTGCTGGTACCGCTAGCACAGATACGCAGTATTTT. It yields the protein CASGGSAGTASTDTQYF.